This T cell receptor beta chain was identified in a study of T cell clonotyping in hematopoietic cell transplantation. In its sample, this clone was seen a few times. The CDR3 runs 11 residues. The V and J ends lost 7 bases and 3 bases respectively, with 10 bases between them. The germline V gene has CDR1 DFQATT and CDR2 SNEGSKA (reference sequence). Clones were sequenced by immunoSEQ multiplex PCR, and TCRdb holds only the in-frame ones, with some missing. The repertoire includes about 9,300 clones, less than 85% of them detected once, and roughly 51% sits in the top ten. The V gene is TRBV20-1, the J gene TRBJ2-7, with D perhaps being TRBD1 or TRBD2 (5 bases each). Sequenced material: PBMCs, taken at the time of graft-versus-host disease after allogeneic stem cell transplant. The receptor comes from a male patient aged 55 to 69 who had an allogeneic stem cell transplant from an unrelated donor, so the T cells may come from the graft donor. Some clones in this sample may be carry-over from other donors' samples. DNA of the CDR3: TGCAGTGTGGGACCTTACTACGAGCAGTACTTC. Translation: CSVGPYYEQYF.